The clone carrying this T cell receptor beta chain was detected once. Its matching antigen is unknown. These data are taken from a study of T cell responses to AZD1222 COVID-19 vaccine. Points from the study as a whole: Mostly white British, mostly female donors; authors suggested clonal diversity may be underestimated. Nearly half of unique spike-specific TCRs reportedly avoided B.1.351 and B.1.1.7 mutated regions.

Method: immunoSEQ multiplex PCR; TCRdb's copy keeps in-frame clones and lacks some. This sample carries under 150,000 clones, 91% of them seen once, and the ten largest clones take 1.5% to 2%. Pooled in the analysis were second doses at about 4 or about 12 weeks. Germline loops: CDR1 GTSNPN, CDR2 SVGIG (reference sequence). The V gene lost 8 bases and the J gene lost 3 bases, with 10 bases spanning the gap. This CDR3 spans 11 amino acids. The chain joins TRBV30 to TRBJ1-1; D is ambiguous. The TCR sequence derives from an adult who received the AZD1222 COVID-19 vaccine. The source was peripheral blood, collected 28 days after the second AZD1222 dose. The CDR3 is CAGQIYTEAFF. The CDR3 DNA reads as TGTGCCGGGCAGATTTACACTGAAGCTTTCTTT.